The rows below give T cell receptor beta chains drawn from one sample of a study of identical twins. TCRdb redid the calling of the 5' RACE reads with MiXCR, one entry per CDR3 protein. The repertoire holds 510,000 or so distinct CDR3 sequences, about 15% seen once, with less than 0.5% in the top ten. The same sample was also used in a study of yellow fever vaccine responses in identical twins.

The material sequenced was CD4+ T cells sorted from blood. Source of these receptors: a woman under 30 in good health. CDR3s include the opening cysteine and the closing phenylalanine or tryptophan. D genes are given only for firm matches. Only part of the rows carry a size: once, few, many, or a class if the clone is expanded.

>few|TRBJ2-2|TRBD2|TRBV2
CASRQTGTSGDVSTGELFF
TGTGCCAGCAGGCAGACCGGGACTAGCGGGGACGTTAGCACCGGGGAGCTGTTTTTT
>.|TRBJ2-7|.|TRBV11-3
CASNLGARDSDSYEQYF
TGTGCCAGCAACCTCGGGGCCCGGGACTCTGACTCCTACGAGCAGTACTTC
>few|TRBJ2-2|TRBD1|TRBV4-1
CASSPIRGQGNGELFF
TGCGCCAGCAGCCCCATTAGGGGACAGGGGAACGGGGAGCTGTTTTTT
>few|TRBJ2-2|.|TRBV12-3/TRBV12-4
CASSQWLRANTGELFF
TGTGCCAGCAGCCAATGGCTACGGGCGAACACCGGGGAGCTGTTTTTT
>.|TRBJ2-3|TRBD1|TRBV24-1
CATSDRGDRSTDTQYF
TGTGCCACCAGTGATCGAGGGGACAGATCCACAGATACGCAGTATTTT
>.|TRBJ1-6|.|TRBV6-5
CASSYWQDLGSPLHF
TGTGCCAGCAGTTACTGGCAGGATCTTGGTTCACCCCTCCACTTT
>many|TRBJ2-1|.|TRBV12-3/TRBV12-4
CASSLALGRGDNEQFF
TGTGCCAGCAGTTTAGCGCTGGGTCGCGGGGACAATGAGCAGTTCTTC
>.|TRBJ1-4|.|TRBV5-6
CASSLGTVPKLFF
TGTGCCAGCAGCTTGGGGACGGTCCCAAAACTGTTTTTT
>many|TRBJ2-3|TRBD2|TRBV5-1
CASSQREITDTQYF
TGCGCCAGCTCCCAGCGGGAGATCACAGATACGCAGTATTTT
>.|TRBJ2-1|TRBD1|TRBV5-1
CASSGGQVDLYNEQFF
TGCGCCAGCAGCGGGGGACAGGTAGATTTGTACAATGAGCAGTTCTTC
>.|TRBJ2-2|.|TRBV6-1
CASSEFWGSPNTGELFF
TGTGCCAGCAGTGAATTTTGGGGATCTCCGAACACCGGGGAGCTGTTTTTT
>.|TRBJ1-5|.|TRBV12-3/TRBV12-4
CASTPELRNQPQHF
TGTGCCAGCACCCCGGAGTTGCGCAATCAGCCCCAGCATTTT
>many|TRBJ2-6|.|TRBV12-3/TRBV12-4
CASSFLLSGANVLTF
TGTGCCAGCAGTTTTCTCCTTTCCGGGGCCAACGTCCTGACTTTC
>.|TRBJ2-7|TRBD1|TRBV4-1
CASSLPTGGVNEQYF
TGCGCCAGCAGCCTACCGACAGGGGGGGTCAACGAGCAGTACTTC
>.|TRBJ2-4|TRBD2|TRBV12-3/TRBV12-4
CASSPGIGGGNIQYF
TGTGCCAGCAGCCCCGGAATTGGGGGGGGAAACATTCAGTACTTC
>few|TRBJ2-1|.|TRBV3-1
CASSQSPQGAYNEQFF
TGTGCCAGCAGCCAATCACCACAGGGAGCCTACAATGAGCAGTTCTTC
>few|TRBJ2-3|.|TRBV12-3/TRBV12-4
CASSLAGGYRGSYSSTDTQYF
TGTGCCAGCAGTTTAGCCGGCGGCTACCGAGGATCCTATTCTAGCACAGATACGCAGTATTTT
>few|TRBJ2-4|.|TRBV4-1
CASSQEGTGGLVAKNIQYF
TGCGCCAGCAGCCAAGAGGGAACGGGCGGCTTGGTTGCCAAAAACATTCAGTACTTC
>.|TRBJ2-7|TRBD2|TRBV20-1
CSATGLAGGDEQYF
TGCAGTGCCACAGGACTAGCGGGAGGAGACGAGCAGTACTTC
>.|TRBJ1-1|.|TRBV29-1
CSVGQLLMNTEAFF
TGCAGCGTCGGACAGCTGCTCATGAACACTGAAGCTTTCTTT
>.|TRBJ2-5|TRBD2|TRBV27
CASSFSGRKETQYF
TGTGCCAGCAGCTTTAGCGGGAGGAAAGAGACCCAGTACTTC
>few|TRBJ2-2|.|TRBV24-1
CATSAGVDTGELFF
TGTGCCACCAGTGCAGGGGTGGACACCGGGGAGCTGTTTTTT
>many|TRBJ2-1|TRBD2|TRBV12-3/TRBV12-4
CASSFGTSLAYNEQFF
TGTGCCAGCAGTTTCGGGACTAGCTTGGCCTACAATGAGCAGTTCTTC
>few|TRBJ1-2|.|TRBV3-1
CASSLRPGLGGYTF
TGTGCCAGCAGCCTACGTCCGGGGTTGGGGGGCTACACCTTC
>.|TRBJ2-3|TRBD2|TRBV6-5
CASSFLAGGSSTDTQYF
TGTGCCAGCAGTTTCCTAGCGGGGGGCTCTAGCACAGATACGCAGTATTTT
>many|TRBJ2-7|.|TRBV12-3/TRBV12-4
CASSFDREQYF
TGTGCCAGCAGTTTTGATCGAGAGCAGTACTTC
>few|TRBJ2-7|TRBD2|TRBV27
CASSSKREGTYEQYF
TGTGCCAGCAGTTCCAAGCGGGAGGGCACCTACGAGCAGTACTTC
>.|TRBJ2-3|TRBD2|TRBV6-5
CASSYSPSSGSTDTQYF
TGTGCCAGCAGTTACTCCCCATCTAGCGGGAGCACAGATACGCAGTATTTT
>few|TRBJ2-7|.|TRBV28
CASSLRLQGYEQYF
TGTGCCAGCAGCCTACGACTACAAGGCTACGAGCAGTACTTC
>.|TRBJ1-2|TRBD1|TRBV4-1
CASSPRQGEGYTF
TGCGCCAGCAGCCCCCGACAGGGTGAGGGCTACACCTTC
>.|TRBJ1-2|TRBD1|TRBV27
CASKRTLGQGTFSHGYTF
TGTGCCAGCAAGCGTACGTTAGGACAGGGCACGTTCTCGCATGGCTACACCTTC
>few|TRBJ1-5|TRBD1|TRBV7-8
CASSLRMGQGNQPQHF
TGTGCCAGCAGCTTACGGATGGGACAGGGGAATCAGCCCCAGCATTTT